This T cell receptor (beta chain) was captured in a study of blood T cell repertoires in COVID-19. Data came from immunoSEQ multiplex PCR; TCRdb stores just in-frame clones and leaves some out. The sample includes some 290,000 clones, roughly nine tenths of them seen just once. CDR1 is SQVTM and CDR2 is ANQGSEA in the germline V gene. Trimming took off 4 bases at V and 4 bases at J, with 10 bases between the two ends. This CDR3 is 12 amino acids long. Input material: peripheral blood. This chain joins TRBV29-1 and TRBJ1-2, with a possible D match to TRBD1 (5 bases). This sequence originates from a woman between 50 and 59 years old who had recovered from COVID-19. CDR3 residues: CSVGGGAYGYTF. The CDR3 DNA sequence: TGCAGCGTTGGTGGAGGGGCCTATGGCTACACCTTC. Together with reference TRBV29-1 and TRBJ1-2, the CDR3 gives the full variable domain: SAVISQKPSRDICQRGTSLTIQCQVDSQVTMMFWYRQQPGQSLTLIATANQGSEATYESGFVIDKFPISRPNLTFSTLTVSNMSPEDSSIYLCSVGGGAYGYTFGSGTRLTVV.